This TCR beta chain stems from a study of cytomegalovirus exposure and HLA in healthy donors (TCRdb year 2017). With respect to the entire study: In an earlier analysis of several hundred of the donors, around 290 Gb of sequence data and about 110 million unique TCR beta sequences from some 170 million T cells were reported. An early release that covered some 640 HLA-typed donors contained 250 to 350 gigabases of sequencing data and 75 million to 100 million unique TCR sequences. The genetic ancestry cluster associated with self-reported Caucasian donors included roughly four fifths of the roughly 400 genotyped donors. The aim of the study was to test whether cataloging public T cell receptors could identify signatures of past pathogen exposure. The T cell repertoires of several hundred subjects were profiled by immunosequencing and related to cytomegalovirus serostatus. Besides the first cohort of around 670 subjects, a separate validation cohort made up of over 95 different subjects was used. High-throughput TCR immunosequencing, statistical association of individual TCRs with disease status, and machine learning were combined to predict cytomegalovirus infection status. In a later analysis, previously published TCR beta repertoires from more than 500 donors were re-analyzed and high-resolution HLA genotyping was added so that TCR occurrence patterns could be studied. The later analysis used no new phenotypic data to find candidate immune exposures, relying instead on TCR beta sequences and their occurrence across donors. An earlier analysis of several hundred of the donors applied high-throughput TCR beta sequencing to assess whether each TCR beta V gene segment acted as functional or pseudogenic. Donor age, sex, ethnicity and CMV serostatus were compiled together with the repertoire data. A later genetic analysis took genome-wide SNP genotypes for about three fifths of the roughly 670 donors and used that subset as a discovery cohort. All discovery cohort repertoires had been generated using a single sequencing platform. Class I and class II HLA loci were covered by the typing at four-digit resolution. The number of typed donors differed by locus: about 620-640 for A, B, C, DRB1 and DQB1; approximately 520 for DQA1; 606 for DPA1; and some 450 for DPB1. Because of strong linkage in the cohort, 5 or 6 DR-DQ haplotypes were treated as single units for association and clustering. Across approximately 400 genotyped donors of the cohort, an average of about 200,000 unique TCR beta nucleotide sequences per donor were sequenced, and 15% to 20% of those sequences were non-productive.

The cohort consisted of 650 to 850 healthy bone marrow donors. All cohort members were sampled while nominally healthy, although unrecorded immune exposures were likely present. The donor tested CMV seropositive and was one of the 289 seropositive cohort members. A peripheral blood sample was provided by each donor, and peripheral blood mononuclear cells were used for TCR beta sequencing. The Qiagen DNeasy Blood Extraction Kit was used to extract genomic DNA from the blood cell samples. Receptor amplification or capture employed the immunoSEQ multiplex PCR assay. The multiplex PCR relied on a mix of 60 forward primers for TCR Vbeta segments and 13 reverse primers for TCR Jbeta segments. The CDR3 region of rearranged TCR beta genes was amplified from genomic DNA by a multiplex PCR assay. The amplified TCR beta libraries were sequenced on the Illumina HiSeq System as 87-base-pair reads. The study's processing was this. Across the 700 or so repertoires, a later analysis counted 80 million or so unique TCR beta chains, 9 million to 14 million of which were shared by at least two donors. To remove PCR and sequencing errors, raw reads were error-corrected and collapsed into unique sequences using a nearest-neighbor algorithm that merged closely related sequences. CDR3 sequences were aligned to IMGT reference sequences to assign V, D and J gene segments. For a sequence to be retained, a match of at least six nucleotides was required to both a V gene segment and a J gene segment. A rearrangement counted as productive if the CDR3 had no stop codons and remained in frame with V and J, and every other rearrangement counted as non-productive. Following IMGT convention, CDR3 was defined as the stretch from the second conserved V-encoded cysteine up to the conserved J-encoded phenylalanine. Sequences without an unambiguous match to a single V gene segment were excluded from the earlier analysis of about 630 of the donors. An earlier analysis of over 450 of the donors classified V segments as functional when productive rearrangements were above 56.7% and as segregating when the standard deviation between donors was above 5%. To diagnose cytomegalovirus status from the catalog of TCR beta chain sequences, a statistical classification framework was built. A later analysis assigned V and J genes by comparing TCR nucleotide sequences with IMGT/GENE-DB human TR gene sequences. A later analysis assigned CDR3 sequences and most-parsimonious VDJ recombination scenarios with the TCRdist pipeline. In a later analysis, each TCR beta chain was defined by its CDR3 amino acid sequence together with its V-gene family, and reads without a unique V-gene family were excluded. As a way to deal with suspected cross-contamination and a sequencing artifact, a later analysis dropped 500 to 700 nucleotide sequences that were highly shared and had low generation probability. In a later analysis, a clonal expansion index for each public chain was calculated from normalized within-repertoire ranks of inferred template counts. In a later analysis, generation probabilities were computed with a VDJ recombination model fitted to out-of-frame rearrangements, and the resulting probabilities were checked against IGoR. In a later analysis, TCR-TCR, TCR-HLA and TCR-CMV co-occurrence was scored with hypergeometric tests, and a repertoire-size bias correction was applied to TCR pairs. False discovery rates were estimated in a later analysis by permuting HLA or CMV assignments 20 times. In a later analysis, co-occurring TCRs were grouped using DBSCAN, and TCRdist sequence similarity was added for clustering within HLA-allele-positive subsets. Co-occurrence clustering excluded repertoires with fewer than 30,000 or more than 120,000 public chains, plus five with anomalous nucleotide sharing. The clones in this table, taken by TCRdb from immuneACCESS, are in-frame only. Not every clone is retained; where verified, under half of the shortfall comes from an unresolved V gene, and the cause of the rest is unknown. The V and J calls and clone size were taken over from that table, and D and trimming were inferred from the DNA. The sample table shows 150,000 or so clones, and around 82% are seen once. Around 5.2% of the sample is held by the ten biggest clonotypes.

Trimming removed 3 bases from V and 4 bases from J, leaving 16 bases between the germline ends. Inclusive of the bounding cysteine and phenylalanine, the CDR3 is 15 residues long. The read is trimmed to its CDR3 DNA, 45 bases read in frame from base 1. CDR1 and CDR2 are drawn from the germline V gene: SQVTM, ANQGSEA. Results the study describes overall, beyond this receptor: In a later analysis, most CMV-associated TCR beta chains were found to appear HLA-restricted, with HLA associations seemingly driven largely by CMV exposure. The cohort was sequenced for TCR beta chains only, and without alpha or paired-chain data the features that could be detected were limited. In a later analysis, HLA-associated TCR beta chains showed more clonal expansion and lower generation probabilities than non-associated chains that were equally common. The presence/absence analyses assumed that sequencing depth was roughly uniform across donors, and that assumption may not be true. According to a later analysis, parvovirus B19, influenza, CMV and Epstein-Barr virus appeared linked to several top co-occurrence clusters. A further reported finding was that TCR beta sequences accurately predicted the HLA-A and HLA-B alleles for most subjects in the first cohort. Correlated functional status among segregating V segments might reflect linkage disequilibrium, but an unknown experimental factor could not be ruled out. A few of the identified cytomegalovirus-associated TCR beta chains were confirmed in vitro to be specific for cytomegalovirus antigens. Most TCR sequences were seen in very few donors, while some public TCRs were found in many individuals. The earlier analysis of a few hundred of the donors excluded roughly 16 rarely observed V segments, including chromosome 9 orphons, because counts were too low. A group of highly shared sequence variants was considered likely to be a technical artifact of the sequencing pipeline. In an earlier analysis of 587 of the donors, most TCR beta V segments appeared in productive rearrangements about 87% or about 30% of the time, broadly matching IMGT annotations. CMV serostatus was the only immune exposure information available for the cohort. The 87-base-pair reads could not distinguish some IMGT-functional V segments, including TRBV6-2 and TRBV6-3, so those segments were excluded. The study listed 164 TCR beta chains as associated with cytomegalovirus. According to a later analysis, TCR association rates differed among HLA loci, with DRB1 alleles showing the most associated TCRs and HLA-C alleles showing the fewest. According to the authors, the approach could potentially be generalized to other disease states and immunological phenotypes. Because HLA typing was missing for some donors at each locus, association tests included only the typed subset. Strong co-occurrence of HLA alleles, especially DR and DQ, made assigning TCR associations to individual alleles difficult. A later analysis associated about 16,000 TCR beta sequences with specific HLA alleles at a false discovery rate of 0.05. The classifier was reported to diagnose cytomegalovirus status with high specificity and sensitivity in both the original and validation cohorts. A later genetic analysis associated a missense DCLRE1C variant with V-gene and J-gene trimming of TCR beta chains, and an independent cohort replicated the association. Compared with the approximately 710-donor mean, donors in an Asian-associated ancestry cluster had fewer N-insertions in productive TCRs, according to a later genetic analysis.

Details on this clone: Its antigen remains undetermined. No base-level quality is on record; no much larger clone is a single base apart.

Sequenced: PBMCs. The rearranged segments are TRBV29-1 and TRBJ2-1; perhaps TRBD1 is the D gene, with 5 bases matching. This TCR was sampled from a middle-aged woman in good health and CMV-seropositive. The DNA is TGCAGCGTTGACACGGACAAAGGGTGGTACAATGAGCAGTTCTTC. Its coded protein is CSVDTDKGWYNEQFF.